A single sample is the source of the 29 T cell receptor beta chains below, sequenced in a study of glioma-infiltrating T cells. Using RNA template, CDR3s of TCR alpha and beta were amplified with iRepertoire arm-PCR. TCRdb passed the multiplex PCR reads through MiXCR, listing each CDR3 protein once. There are under 200,000 distinct CDR3 sequences in the sample; around 30% occur only once, and 20% to 25% lies in the top ten. Material for sequencing was glioma tissue, nonneoplastic brain tissue, or PBMCs (not recorded which). These receptors all stem from a human donor with low-grade glioma or glioblastoma, undergoing nonglioma brain surgery, or in good health (not recorded which).

In the case of this clonotype: A much bigger clone sits one base away, suggesting this may be a read error. This chain joins TRBV11-2 and TRBJ1-1; D gene unclear. Germline loops: CDR1 SGHAT, CDR2 FQNNGV. The CDR3 length is 12 residues. The germline V and J ends were trimmed by 4 bases and 7 bases, with 10 bases remaining between them. CDR3 DNA sequence: TGTGCCAGCAGCTCTTCCGGGGTTGAAGCTTTCTTT. Protein sequence: CASSSSGVEAFF.

This clonotype was counted between two and nine times. The chain joins TRBV5-1 to TRBJ2-1; maybe TRBD1 (5 bases). CDR1 and CDR2 from the germline V gene are SGHRS and YFSETQ. CDR3 length: 15 amino acids. The V and J ends lost 0 bases and 5 bases respectively, with 12 bases between them. The CDR3 DNA sequence: TGCGCCAGCAGCTTGGGCAGGGCCCGGGACAATGAGCAGTTCTTC. Its translation is CASSLGRARDNEQFF.

This clonotype was found many times. The CDR3 bases are TGTGCCAGCAGCTTCAACCGGGACAGGAATCAGCCCCAGCATTTT. Translated, it gives CASSFNRDRNQPQHF. V usage is TRBV7-2 and J usage is TRBJ1-5, with TRBD1 identical over 8 bases. Germline trimming cut 3 bases from V and 4 bases from J; bases unmatched to any gene: 5. This CDR3 has 15 amino acids. CDR1 SGHTA and CDR2 FQGNSA come from the germline V gene.

In this sample, this clonotype turned up many times. The chain recombines TRBV27 with TRBJ1-4; D is perhaps TRBD1 (5 bases). Germline CDR1 and CDR2: MNHEY and SMNVEV (reference sequence). CDR3 length: 14 amino acids. V was pared by 4 bases and J by 4 bases, with 10 bases between. In nucleotides, the CDR3 is TGTGCCAGCAGTTACGTGGGGGGTAATGAAAAACTGTTTTTT. Amino acids: CASSYVGGNEKLFF.

The chain combines TRBV19 with TRBJ2-1; D unclear. The germline V and J ends were trimmed by 5 bases and 10 bases, with 12 bases remaining between them. CDR1 and CDR2 from the germline V gene are LNHDA and SQIVND (reference sequence). The CDR3 runs 12 residues. CDR3 in DNA: TGTGCCAGTAGTCCTACAGATACCGAGCAGTTCTTC. Translation: CASSPTDTEQFF.

Ten or more counts support this clonotype. The rearrangement uses TRBV27 and TRBJ2-3; no clear D. Trimming shortened V by 3 bases and J by 4 bases, and 11 bases separated the two germline ends. The CDR3 is 14 residues long. Germline V gene lookup returns CDR1 MNHEY and CDR2 SMNVEV (reference sequence). The CDR3 protein is CASSFLRAADTQYF. The CDR3, as DNA: TGTGCCAGCAGTTTCCTCCGGGCCGCAGATACGCAGTATTTT.

The chain has TRBV6-1 and TRBJ2-7; TRBD2 agrees at 15 bases. CDR3 length: 15 residues. Per germline, CDR1 MNHNS and CDR2 SASEGT. The V and J ends lost 6 bases and 6 bases, in that order; junction bases with no gene match: 6. As DNA, the CDR3 is TGTGCCAGCAGCCGAGAGGGACTAGCGGGAGGCGAGCAGTACTTC. The encoded protein is CASSREGLAGGEQYF.

CDR3 sequence reads: CASSQVKSTDTQYF. The CDR3 DNA reads TGCGCCAGCAGCCAAGTGAAATCCACAGATACGCAGTATTTT. The V and J genes are TRBV4-1 and TRBJ2-3; D is undetermined. Trimming shortened V by 1 base and J by 2 bases, and 7 bases separated the two germline ends. CDR3 length equals 14 residues. From germline, CDR1 is MGHRA and CDR2 YSYEKL.

This clonotype appeared a few times. The chain is built from TRBV7-9 and TRBJ2-7; TRBD1 aligns across 8 bases. The ends lost 6 bases at V and 2 bases at J; junction bases unmatched: 6. Germline CDR1 reads SEHNR; CDR2 reads FQNEAQ (reference sequence). The CDR3 runs 14 residues. The CDR3 nucleotides read TGTGCCAGCAGGTCATGGACAGGGCCCTACGAGCAGTACTTC. This gives the protein CASRSWTGPYEQYF. Using reference TRBV7-9 and TRBJ2-7 for the parts outside the CDR3, the full variable domain is DTGVSQNPRHKITKRGQNVTFRCDPISEHNRLYWYRQTLGQGPEFLTYFQNEAQLEKSRLLSDRFSAERPKGSFSTLEIQRTEQGDSAMYLCASRSWTGPYEQYFGPGTRLTVT.

This clonotype was observed many times. This CDR3 reads CSANRVKSRDTEAFF. The CDR3 region has the DNA TGCAGCGCTAATCGGGTGAAGTCGCGGGACACTGAAGCTTTCTTT. This chain links TRBV29-1 with TRBJ1-1; D is ambiguous. Germline values: CDR1 SQVTM, CDR2 ANQGSEA. Trimming cost V 7 bases and J 3 bases, with 21 bases left between them. This CDR3 spans 15 amino acids.

The DNA of the CDR3 is TGTGCCAGCAGCTTAGCGGTCCGTAACTTGGGCGGCTACGAGCAGTACTTC. Its protein is CASSLAVRNLGGYEQYF. This chain uses TRBV7-2 with TRBJ2-7; D is unclear. With 0 bases removed from V and 3 bases from J, the gap between germline ends came to 18 bases. Germline lookup yields CDR1 SGHTA and CDR2 FQGNSA. CDR3 size: 17 residues.

CDR3 nucleotide sequence: TGCAGTGCTAGAGAGTCTGGACGCCACTGCGAGCAGTACTTC. This translates into CSARESGRHCEQYF. The V call is TRBV20-1, the J call TRBJ2-7; D remains unclear. With 0 bases removed from V and 6 bases from J, the gap between germline ends came to 15 bases. Germline V gives CDR1 DFQATT, CDR2 SNEGSKA (reference sequence). The CDR3 is made up of 14 amino acids.

On this clonotype itself: It is likely a read error, because the conserved phenylalanine at the end of the CDR3 is missing. This rearrangement joins TRBV19 to TRBJ1-2, with D possibly matching TRBD1 (5 bases). Germline V lookup: CDR1 LNHDA, CDR2 SQIVND (reference sequence). Trimming took off 7 bases at V and 8 bases at J, with 17 bases between the two ends. This CDR3 comprises 13 residues. The DNA for the CDR3 is TGTGCCAGTAAACGGGACGTCCCCGGGGGCTACACCCTC. Translation gives CASKRDVPGGYTL.

This clonotype was recorded at least ten times. The gene calls are TRBV5-1 and TRBJ2-3, with a tentative D call TRBD2 (5 bases). The V and J ends lost 4 bases and 2 bases respectively, with 8 bases between them. The CDR3 length is 13 residues. The germline gives CDR1 SGHRS, CDR2 YFSETQ. DNA of the CDR3: TGCGCCAGCAGCCGAGACTACACAGATACGCAGTATTTT. This sequence encodes CASSRDYTDTQYF.

This clonotype was recorded at least ten times. The chain uses TRBV28 and TRBJ1-1; TRBD1 matches at 7 bases. V was pared by 1 base and J by 1 base, with 6 bases of the junction left unmatched. Germline CDR1 and CDR2: MDHEN and SYDVKM. The CDR3 loop spans 16 amino acids. The CDR3 region has the DNA TGTGCCAGCAGTTTATCCCGGACAGGTCCGAACACTGAAGCTTTCTTT. Protein: CASSLSRTGPNTEAFF.

This clonotype was detected ten times or more. J is TRBJ1-1 and V is TRBV6-6; possibly TRBD1 for D (6 bases). Germline V gene sequence: CDR1 MNHNY, CDR2 SVGAGI (reference sequence). The CDR3 contains 13 residues. Trimming removed 2 bases from V and 5 bases from J, with 9 bases in between. Written as DNA, the CDR3 is TGTGCCAGCAGTTACAATAGGGGGACTGAAGCTTTCTTT. As protein: CASSYNRGTEAFF.

Comment on this clonotype: A much larger clone lies one base from this, so it may be a read error. The chain links TRBV28 to TRBJ2-7; 8 positions agree with TRBD1. This CDR3 contains 14 residues. CDR1 MDHEN and CDR2 SYDVKM come from the germline V gene. CDR3 region: CASSPGTGTYERYF. The CDR3 DNA reads as TGTGCCAGCAGTCCCGGGACAGGAACTTACGAGCGGTACTTC.

This chain connects TRBV10-3 to TRBJ2-5; 7 positions match TRBD1. The CDR3 has 14 amino acids. J gave up 4 bases and V 3 bases, and 5 bases lay outside the gene matches. Germline lookup yields CDR1 ENHRY and CDR2 SYGVKD. Written as DNA, the CDR3 is TGTGCCATCAGTGAAGCCACAGGGGTAGAGACCCAGTACTTC. The encoded protein is CAISEATGVETQYF.

A remark on this clonotype: Being one base from a much bigger clone, this may be a read error. The chain joins TRBV3-1 to TRBJ2-7, with 7 bases identical to TRBD1. Losses at the gene ends were 8 bases for V and 2 bases for J; bases not matched to a gene: 6. Germline V gives CDR1 LGHDT, CDR2 YNNKEL (reference sequence). CDR3 length: 13 amino acids. As DNA, the CDR3 is TGTGCCAGCGGCTTACAGGGGACCTACGAGCAGTACTTC. Translated, it gives CASGLQGTYEQYF.

Notes on this clonotype: Being one base from a much bigger clone, this may be a read error. The V gene is TRBV6-1, the J gene TRBJ1-2, with 8 bases aligning to TRBD1. The CDR3 runs to 14 residues. Losses at the gene ends were 11 bases for V and 2 bases for J; bases not matched to a gene: 10. The germline V gene has CDR1 MNHNS and CDR2 SASEGT. CDR3 in DNA: TGTGCCGCAAGACCGGGACAGGCGAACTATGGCTACACCTTC. It encodes CAARPGQANYGYTF.

This clonotype was recorded at least ten times. The chain employs TRBV4-2 and TRBJ2-7; D uncertain. CDR3 length: 15 amino acids. V was cut by 0 bases and J by 4 bases, with 13 bases left in between. Germline V gives CDR1 LGHNA, CDR2 YNFKEQ. CDR3 nucleotides: TGTGCCAGCAGCCAAGAAAGAGGAATGGGTTACGAGCAGTACTTC. Its protein product is CASSQERGMGYEQYF.

This clonotype was observed at least ten times. The chain is built from TRBV6-2 or TRBV6-3 and TRBJ1-2, with D tentatively TRBD1 (6 bases). CDR1 MNHEY and CDR2 SVGEGT come from the germline V gene. This CDR3 contains 15 residues. With 7 bases removed from V and 8 bases from J, the gap between germline ends came to 23 bases. The CDR3 reads CASTLVPQGPRGYTF. DNA for the CDR3: TGTGCCAGCACGCTGGTCCCCCAGGGGCCGAGAGGCTACACCTTC.

This clonotype was seen ten or more times. The CDR3 reads CASSVNSGRDTQYF. The DNA of the CDR3 is TGTGCCAGCAGCGTAAACAGCGGCCGAGATACGCAGTATTTT. The chain has TRBV9 and TRBJ2-3; D perhaps matches TRBD2 (5 bases). This CDR3 has 14 residues. CDR1 and CDR2 from the germline V gene are SGDLS and YYNGEE. V was clipped by 1 base and J by 5 bases, with 11 bases between them.

The chain combines TRBV5-1 with TRBJ2-1; 8 bases are shared with TRBD1. V was pared by 3 bases and J by 7 bases, with 9 bases of the junction left unmatched. CDR3 length equals 15 residues. In germline, CDR1 is SGHRS, CDR2 YFSETQ. The DNA of the CDR3 is TGCGCCAGCAGCTCGCCGACAGGGGAAGGGAATGAGCAGTTCTTC. It yields the protein CASSSPTGEGNEQFF.

Regarding this clonotype: This clone may be a read error of a much larger clone one base away. The chain has TRBV20-1 and TRBJ2-1; weak D call: TRBD1 (5 bases). Germline assignment: CDR1 DFQATT and CDR2 SNEGSKA (reference sequence). CDR3 size: 15 residues. V lost 5 bases, J lost 2 bases, and 16 bases lay in between. The CDR3 bases are TGCAGTGCTCAAAAAAACAGGAACCCCTACAATGAGCAGTTCTTC. Translated, it gives CSAQKNRNPYNEQFF.

The CDR3 spells CATTHGSSYEQYF. The CDR3 coding sequence is TGTGCCACCACGCACGGGAGCTCCTACGAGCAGTACTTC. The chain carries TRBV19 and TRBJ2-7; a possible D gene is TRBD2 (6 bases). The CDR3 extends over 13 amino acids. Trimming shortened V by 10 bases and J by 0 bases, and 13 bases separated the two germline ends. The V gene's germline CDR1 is LNHDA and CDR2 SQIVND (reference sequence).

The genes are TRBV19 and TRBJ2-1; 7 bases map to TRBD1. This CDR3 has 12 residues. Germline V gene lookup returns CDR1 LNHDA and CDR2 SQIVND (reference sequence). The V and J ends lost 6 bases and 15 bases, in that order; junction bases with no gene match: 11. The CDR3 bases are TGTGCCAGTAGCTACTCAGGGGGATTTCGGTTCTTC. Protein product: CASSYSGGFRFF.

V gene TRBV27 combines with J gene TRBJ2-7, with 7 bases fitting TRBD2. CDR3 length: 15 residues. The ends lost 3 bases at V and 3 bases at J; junction bases unmatched: 8. CDR1 and CDR2 (germline): MNHEY, SMNVEV (reference sequence). CDR3 in DNA: TGTGCCAGCAGTTTTTTGAGGGAGGGCCACTACGAGCAGTACTTC. It translates to CASSFLREGHYEQYF.

This clonotype appeared a few times. The CDR3 sequence is CASSPLEETQYF. For the CDR3, the DNA is TGTGCCAGCAGCCCCCTAGAAGAGACCCAGTACTTC. The gene calls are TRBV7-9 and TRBJ2-5, with D hard to call. Germline V gene sequence: CDR1 SEHNR, CDR2 FQNEAQ (reference sequence). This CDR3 spans 12 amino acids. The ends were cut back, 5 bases at V and 3 bases at J, with 7 bases in the middle. The full variable domain, its missing parts supplied by reference TRBV7-9 and TRBJ2-5, is DTGVSQNPRHKITKRGQNVTFRCDPISEHNRLYWYRQTLGQGPEFLTYFQNEAQLEKSRLLSDRFSAERPKGSFSTLEIQRTEQGDSAMYLCASSPLEETQYFGPGTRLLVL.